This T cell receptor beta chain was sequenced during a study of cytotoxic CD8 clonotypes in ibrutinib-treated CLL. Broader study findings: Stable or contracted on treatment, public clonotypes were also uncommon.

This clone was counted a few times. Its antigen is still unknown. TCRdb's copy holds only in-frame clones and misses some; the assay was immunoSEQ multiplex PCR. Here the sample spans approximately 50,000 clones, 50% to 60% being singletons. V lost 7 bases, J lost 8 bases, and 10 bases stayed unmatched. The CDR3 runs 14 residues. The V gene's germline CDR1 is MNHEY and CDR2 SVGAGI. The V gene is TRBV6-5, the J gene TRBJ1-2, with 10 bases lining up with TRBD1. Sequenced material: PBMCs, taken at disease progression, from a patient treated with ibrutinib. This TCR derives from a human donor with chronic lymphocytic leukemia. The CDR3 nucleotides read TGTGCCAGCACCTCGGGACAGGGGATGAACGGCTACACCTTC. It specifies CASTSGQGMNGYTF.